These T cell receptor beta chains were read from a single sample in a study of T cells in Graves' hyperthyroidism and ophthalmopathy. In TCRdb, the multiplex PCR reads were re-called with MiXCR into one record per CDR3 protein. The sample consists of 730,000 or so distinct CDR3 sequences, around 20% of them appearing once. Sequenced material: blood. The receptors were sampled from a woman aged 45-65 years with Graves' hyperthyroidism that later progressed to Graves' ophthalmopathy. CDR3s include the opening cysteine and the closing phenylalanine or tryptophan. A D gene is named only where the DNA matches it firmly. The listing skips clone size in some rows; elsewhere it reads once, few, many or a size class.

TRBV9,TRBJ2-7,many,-,CASSVAQGGYEQYF,TGTGCCAGCAGCGTAGCTCAGGGTGGATACGAGCAGTACTTC
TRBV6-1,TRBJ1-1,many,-,CASSEARGNTEAFF,TGTGCCAGCAGTGAAGCGAGGGGGAACACTGAAGCTTTCTTT
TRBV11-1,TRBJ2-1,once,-,CASSKGLTGDEQFF,TGTGCCAGCAGCAAGGGGCTGACCGGGGATGAGCAGTTCTTC
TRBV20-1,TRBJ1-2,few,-,CSGDGNYGYTF,TGCAGTGGGGACGGAAACTATGGCTACACCTTC
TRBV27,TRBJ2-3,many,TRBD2,CASSLFSLGRGDTQYF,TGTGCCAGCAGTTTATTTTCGTTGGGGAGGGGAGATACGCAGTATTTT
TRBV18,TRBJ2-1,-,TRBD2,CASSPQNRGGNEQFF,TGTGCCAGCTCACCGCAGAATCGGGGGGGCAATGAGCAGTTCTTC
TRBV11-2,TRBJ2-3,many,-,CASSFGRATDTQYF,TGTGCCAGCAGCTTCGGCAGGGCGACAGATACGCAGTATTTT
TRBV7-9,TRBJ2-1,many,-,CASSSHLILEQFF,TGTGCCAGCAGCTCTCATCTGATACTTGAGCAGTTCTTC
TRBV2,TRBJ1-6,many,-,CASSDEQDYNSPLHF,TGTGCCAGCAGTGACGAACAGGACTATAATTCACCCCTCCACTTT
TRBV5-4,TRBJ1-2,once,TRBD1,CASSTGQMNYGYTF,TGTGCCAGCAGCACGGGACAGATGAACTATGGCTACACCTTC
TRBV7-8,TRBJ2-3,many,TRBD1,CASQSGDRADTQYF,TGTGCCAGCCAGAGCGGGGACAGGGCAGATACGCAGTATTTT
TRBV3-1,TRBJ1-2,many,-,CASSPGYGYTF,TGTGCCAGCAGCCCCGGATATGGCTACACCTTC
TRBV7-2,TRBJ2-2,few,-,CASSLVRTKVNTGELFF,TGTGCCAGCAGCTTAGTCCGGACAAAAGTCAACACCGGGGAGCTGTTTTTT
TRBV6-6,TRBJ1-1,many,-,CASSYGGSTEAFF,TGTGCCAGCAGTTACGGGGGCTCCACTGAAGCTTTCTTT
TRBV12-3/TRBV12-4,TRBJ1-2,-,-,CASSLVGEGHPNYGYTF,TGTGCCAGCAGTTTAGTCGGTGAAGGGCATCCCAACTATGGCTACACCTTC